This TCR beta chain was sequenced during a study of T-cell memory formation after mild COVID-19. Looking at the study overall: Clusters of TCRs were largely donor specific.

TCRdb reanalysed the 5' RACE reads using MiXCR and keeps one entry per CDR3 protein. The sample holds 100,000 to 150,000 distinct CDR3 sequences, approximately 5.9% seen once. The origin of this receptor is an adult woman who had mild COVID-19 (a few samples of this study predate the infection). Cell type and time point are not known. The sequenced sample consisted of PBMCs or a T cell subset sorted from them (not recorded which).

Here the CDR3 reads CASSQSNIQYF. CDR3 nucleotide sequence: TGTGCCAGCTCCCAGTCCAACATTCAGTACTTC. The J gene is TRBJ2-4, the V gene TRBV6-2 or TRBV6-3; no firm D call. In germline, CDR1 is MNHEY, CDR2 SVGEGT. The CDR3 contains 11 residues. V lost 8 bases to trimming and J lost 7 bases, with 9 bases between them.